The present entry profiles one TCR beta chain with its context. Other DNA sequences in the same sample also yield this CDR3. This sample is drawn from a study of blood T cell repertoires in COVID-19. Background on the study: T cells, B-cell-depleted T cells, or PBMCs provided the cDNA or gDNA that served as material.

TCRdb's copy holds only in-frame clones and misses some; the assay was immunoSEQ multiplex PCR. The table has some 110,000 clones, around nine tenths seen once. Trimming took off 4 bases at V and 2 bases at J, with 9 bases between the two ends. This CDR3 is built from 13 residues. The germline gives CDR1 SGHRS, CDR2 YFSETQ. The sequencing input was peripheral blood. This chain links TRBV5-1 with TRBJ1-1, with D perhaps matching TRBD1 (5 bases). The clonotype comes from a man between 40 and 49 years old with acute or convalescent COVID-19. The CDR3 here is CASSLTANTEAFF. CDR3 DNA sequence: TGCGCCAGCAGCCTGACAGCAAACACTGAAGCTTTCTTT.